A selection of T cell receptor beta chains follows, all from one sample in a study of CD8+ T cells in alopecia areata. Libraries were prepared by immunoSEQ multiplex PCR; TCRdb keeps only in-frame clonotypes and omits some of them. The table lists more than 100,000 clones, around 60% of them singletons. The sample was CD4+ T cells sorted from blood. The origin of the receptors is a human donor in good health. Both conserved end residues are part of each CDR3.

V gene	CDR3 length	J gene	CDR3 protein
TRBV9	17	TRBJ2-1	CASSPSRHRGIYNEQFF
TRBV7-6	15	TRBJ2-3	CASSLSRAGTDTQYF
TRBV6-1	16	TRBJ2-3	CASSEFGGGRTDTQYF
TRBV29-1	14	TRBJ2-3	CSVVIRGGTDTQYF
TRBV5-1	15	TRBJ2-5	CASSHGRGQEETQYF
TRBV5-6	14	TRBJ1-2	CASSLDPNGYGYTF
TRBV29-1	15	TRBJ1-2	CSVDSTGGHNYGYTF
TRBV29-1	14	TRBJ2-2	CSVRGASNTGELFF
TRBV29-1	17	TRBJ1-2	CSVSILGTPVAHVGYTF
TRBV15	12	TRBJ1-3	CATSPQGNTIYF
TRBV30	14	TRBJ2-7	CAWSVLAGGREQYF
TRBV5-6	16	TRBJ1-2	CASSLGTGRGAYGYTF
TRBV6-6	13	TRBJ2-3	CASSAPATDTQYF
TRBV7-2	13	TRBJ2-3	CASSLGYRGTQYF
TRBV2	11	TRBJ2-5	CACRGDETQYF
TRBV7-8	10	TRBJ2-5	CASAQETQYF
TRBV30	14	TRBJ2-1	CAWRPPGSYNEQFF
TRBV28	13	TRBJ2-3	CASTPPGRATQYF
TRBV10-3	13	TRBJ1-5	CATWESGNQPQHF
TRBV30	17	TRBJ2-6	CAWRNSGSHSGANVLTF
TRBV7-2	13	TRBJ1-4	CASSQDYTEKLFF
TRBV30	13	TRBJ1-1	CAWRNGVAPEAFF
TRBV11-2	16	TRBJ2-3	CASSLERRGGRNTQYF
TRBV30	19	TRBJ1-2	CAWRKPTIRQGRGSYGYTF
TRBV30	13	TRBJ1-1	CAWSVSQNTEAFF
TRBV10-3	15	TRBJ2-4	CAISDPDVAKNIQYF
TRBV5-1	16	TRBJ1-1	CASSRTIYSLNTEAFF
TRBV29-1	16	TRBJ1-2	CSVEDLDRDSLYGYTF
TRBV29-1	16	TRBJ2-1	CSVVGLRDRSYNEQFF
TRBV7-2	15	TRBJ1-2	CASSYYEGGNYGYTF
TRBV10-2	16	TRBJ2-3	CASSLYGLADTDTQYF
TRBV5-1	14	TRBJ1-1	CASSLTGGIPEAFF
TRBV18	14	TRBJ2-7	CASSLQTDSYEQYF
TRBV5-6	11	TRBJ1-2	CASSWDTVRTF
TRBV7-2	14	TRBJ1-6	CASSLSWALKPLHF
TRBV29-1	11	TRBJ1-1	CSVDAGGEAFF
TRBV5-1	16	TRBJ1-6	CASSLSGQETQSPLHF
TRBV5-1	14	TRBJ2-1	CASSYGTSSREQFF
TRBV28	16	TRBJ2-5	CASSLRPYDRAETQYF
TRBV7-2	14	TRBJ2-7	CASSLGQGSNEQYF
TRBV2	12	TRBJ2-1	CASSEAYNEQFF
TRBV5-6	14	TRBJ1-3	CASSLHSSGNTIYF
TRBV28	11	TRBJ2-7	CASRLTDRQYF
TRBV25-1	16	TRBJ2-2	CASSAPQAANTGELFF
TRBV4-2	19	TRBJ1-6	CASSQEYLQGISYNSPLHF
TRBV4-3	17	TRBJ2-1	CASSQEFGTGLYNEQFF
TRBV30	13	TRBJ2-5	CAWSRLVQETQYF
TRBV9	14	TRBJ2-7	CASSVTGQGYEQYF
TRBV18	12	TRBJ2-1	CASSPGLAEQFF
TRBV4-2	15	TRBJ1-1	CASSQERGRNTEAFF
TRBV7-2	13	TRBJ2-2	CASSFPNTGELFF
TRBV14	14	TRBJ1-2	CASSQATGRRGYTF
TRBV25-1	14	TRBJ2-7	CASSEEGGTYEQYF